The sequence of this T cell receptor beta chain was determined in a study of vaccination and CD4 T cells after COVID-19. Study overall: Blood was drawn a median around 74 days post second dose, range 14 to 241.

Described treatment: 10-day PBMC culture with coronavirus spike peptide pools or control peptides (ViraFEST assay). Concerning this clonotype: Antigen unknown.

CDR1 SGHTA and CDR2 FQGNSA come from the germline V gene. This CDR3 is built from 15 residues. After removal of 0 bases from V and 3 bases from J, the junction contained 3 bases not matched to a gene. Cultured CD4+ T cell DNA was sequenced using the Oncomine TCR Beta short-read assay. Via MiXCR, TCRdb re-called the PCR reads, giving one row per CDR3 protein. This repertoire shows about 23,000 distinct CDR3 sequences, around three fifths found once; its top ten account for 2.8%. Sequencing was done on a sample of CD4+ T cells from blood, cultured in vitro. This clonotype was sampled from a human donor who had recovered from COVID-19. J is TRBJ2-7 and V is TRBV7-2; 9 nucleotides match TRBD1. This CDR3 reads CASSLATGGSYEQYF. For the CDR3, the DNA is TGTGCCAGCAGCTTAGCGACAGGGGGTAGCTACGAGCAGTACTTC.